A selection of T cell receptor beta chains follows, all from one sample in a study of PD-L1 blockade in urothelial cancer. The table came from immunoSEQ multiplex PCR; TCRdb's copy has only in-frame clones and leaves some out. Altogether about 84,000 clones are present, around 80% being singletons, with the ten largest covering roughly 9.5%. Source: PBMCs, taken around atezolizumab (anti-PD-L1) treatment. The receptors derive from a man in his 70s with urothelial cancer. The CDR3 runs from the conserved cysteine through the conserved F or W. The order of the fields is D gene, clone size, V gene, J gene, CDR3 protein, CDR3 DNA. The D gene is left open where the match is weak. Size tells how often a clone was seen (once, few, many) or the class of an expanded clone, and some rows leave it out.

TRBD1	.	TRBV19	TRBJ1-1	CASSPRQGFVTTEAFF	TGTGCCAGTAGTCCCCGACAGGGTTTCGTTACCACTGAAGCTTTCTTT
TRBD1	.	TRBV2	TRBJ2-7	CASKAGTGGAEQYF	TGTGCCAGCAAAGCTGGCACAGGGGGCGCCGAGCAGTACTTC
.	.	TRBV7-9	TRBJ1-2	CASSLHGMDYGYTF	TGTGCCAGCAGCTTACACGGGATGGACTATGGCTACACCTTC
.	.	TRBV6-6	TRBJ2-3	CASSYGQTSTDTQYF	TGTGCCAGCAGTTACGGACAGACTAGCACAGATACGCAGTATTTT
.	.	TRBV11-3	TRBJ1-6	CASSFGADSPLHF	TGTGCCAGCAGCTTCGGAGCTGACTCACCCCTCCACTTT
.	.	TRBV30	TRBJ1-5	CAWRLAGASNQPQHF	TGTGCCTGGAGGCTAGCAGGGGCTAGCAATCAGCCCCAGCATTTT
.	few	TRBV12-1	TRBJ2-7	CASSYFTSGSIDEQYF	TGTGCCAGCAGCTACTTTACTAGCGGGAGTATCGACGAGCAGTACTTC
.	.	TRBV15	TRBJ2-1	CATSREVNEQFF	TGTGCCACCTCCCGAGAGGTAAATGAGCAGTTCTTC
TRBD1	.	TRBV7-6	TRBJ1-1	CASSLRTGGFTEAFF	TGTGCCAGCAGCCTTCGGACAGGGGGCTTTACTGAAGCTTTCTTT
.	.	TRBV18	TRBJ1-1	CASSQGRTEAFF	TGTGCCAGCTCTCAGGGGCGAACTGAAGCTTTCTTT
TRBD2	once	TRBV6-6	TRBJ2-1	CAAQRGGDNEQFF	TGTGCCGCCCAGCGGGGGGGTGACAATGAGCAGTTCTTC
TRBD1	.	TRBV10-3	TRBJ1-4	CAISDFPDRGGNEKLFF	TGTGCCATCAGCGATTTCCCTGACAGGGGAGGTAATGAAAAACTGTTTTTT
TRBD1	once	TRBV18	TRBJ1-1	CASSPGTGRTEAFF	TGTGCCAGCTCACCAGGGACAGGAAGGACTGAAGCTTTCTTT
.	.	TRBV5-1	TRBJ1-3	CASSLQGSYTSGNTIYF	TGCGCCAGCAGTCTCCAGGGCAGCTATACCTCTGGAAACACCATATATTTT
.	.	TRBV2	TRBJ2-6	CASARQRSSRGANVLTF	TGTGCCAGCGCGCGACAGAGGTCTTCGCGTGGGGCCAACGTCCTGACTTTC
.	.	TRBV29-1	TRBJ2-2	CSVEVPGITTGELFF	TGCAGCGTTGAAGTCCCCGGGATAACCACCGGGGAGCTGTTTTTT
.	.	TRBV19	TRBJ1-1	CASSIWGGDTEAFF	TGTGCCAGTAGTATTTGGGGAGGGGACACTGAAGCTTTCTTT
.	once	TRBV10-1	TRBJ2-2	CAHEAPRRGYAGELFF	TGCGCCCACGAGGCGCCGCGGCGGGGCTACGCCGGGGAGCTGTTTTTT
TRBD2	once	TRBV2	TRBJ2-5	CASSEIAGGLETQYF	TGTGCCAGCAGTGAAATAGCGGGAGGATTGGAGACCCAGTACTTC
.	.	TRBV11-2	TRBJ1-3	CASTRSGDTGNTIYF	TGTGCCAGCACCCGTTCAGGGGATACTGGAAACACCATATATTTT
.	.	TRBV5-1	TRBJ2-7	CASSPPGNEQYF	TGCGCCAGCAGCCCACCGGGGAACGAGCAGTACTTC
.	.	TRBV19	TRBJ2-7	CASSGSTYEQYF	TGTGCCAGTAGTGGCTCCACCTACGAGCAGTACTTC
.	.	TRBV14	TRBJ2-6	CASSQDWFGDPLSGANVLTF	TGTGCCAGCAGCCAAGATTGGTTTGGAGACCCCCTATCTGGGGCCAACGTCCTGACTTTC
.	.	TRBV9	TRBJ2-7	CASSMGPGLSYEQYF	TGTGCCAGCAGCATGGGGCCAGGGCTTTCCTACGAGCAGTACTTC
TRBD1	.	TRBV6-6	TRBJ1-5	CASRPGQHNQPQHF	TGTGCCAGCAGACCGGGACAGCACAATCAGCCCCAGCATTTT
.	.	TRBV10-2	TRBJ2-1	CASSSVSSYNEQFF	TGCGCCAGCAGTAGCGTTAGCTCCTACAATGAGCAGTTCTTC
.	.	TRBV18	TRBJ1-1	CASSQTGGSTEAFF	TGTGCCAGCTCACAGACGGGAGGGAGCACTGAAGCTTTCTTT
.	.	TRBV19	TRBJ2-7	CASSSPGHQTYEQYF	TGTGCCAGTAGTTCGCCGGGACACCAAACCTACGAGCAGTACTTC
.	.	TRBV2	TRBJ2-4	CATGGGHLAKNIQYF	TGTGCCACAGGGGGAGGTCACCTAGCCAAAAACATTCAGTACTTC
TRBD1	.	TRBV4-3	TRBJ1-5	CASSRDRGQPQHF	TGCGCCAGCAGCCGGGACAGGGGTCAGCCCCAGCATTTT
.	.	TRBV4-1	TRBJ1-1	CASSLTGSLTNTEAFF	TGCGCCAGCAGCCTAACAGGGTCTCTTACGAACACTGAAGCTTTCTTT
.	once	TRBV7-7	TRBJ2-5	CASSLGPRRETQYF	TGTGCTAGCAGCTTAGGTCCAAGGAGGGAGACCCAGTACTTC
.	.	TRBV27	TRBJ2-7	CASSNRVGEQYF	TGTGCCAGCAGCAACAGGGTTGGCGAGCAGTACTTC
.	.	TRBV6-1	TRBJ1-4	CASRGQGRVEKLFF	TGTGCCAGCAGGGGGCAGGGGCGCGTTGAAAAACTGTTTTTT
.	.	TRBV7-3	TRBJ2-6	CASSGQSGANVLTF	TGTGCCAGCAGCGGACAGTCTGGGGCCAACGTCCTGACTTTC
TRBD2	.	TRBV7-6	TRBJ2-3	CASSPGLAGPTDTQYF	TGTGCCAGCAGTCCGGGACTAGCGGGGCCCACAGATACGCAGTATTTT
TRBD2	.	TRBV2	TRBJ2-7	CASSEGSGGAYEQYF	TGTGCCAGCAGTGAGGGGAGCGGGGGGGCTTACGAGCAGTACTTC
TRBD2	.	TRBV11-2	TRBJ2-7	CASSRAGRRYEQYF	TGTGCCAGCAGCCGAGCGGGAAGACGCTACGAGCAGTACTTC
.	.	TRBV18	TRBJ2-3	CASSPRAPDTQYF	TGTGCCAGCTCACCACGGGCGCCAGATACGCAGTATTTT
.	.	TRBV6-1	TRBJ1-3	CASRTPGGNTIYF	TGTGCCAGCAGGACACCAGGAGGAAACACCATATATTTT
.	.	TRBV7-9	TRBJ2-3	CASSSWGTAGDTQYF	TGTGCCAGCAGCTCATGGGGGACAGCGGGAGATACGCAGTATTTT
TRBD2	.	TRBV5-6	TRBJ2-1	CASSELAGPDNEQFF	TGTGCCAGCAGCGAGTTAGCGGGCCCCGACAATGAGCAGTTCTTC
TRBD2	.	TRBV11-3	TRBJ2-5	CASSFGGGRYQETQYF	TGTGCCAGCAGCTTCGGGGGGGGAAGGTACCAAGAGACCCAGTACTTC
.	.	TRBV9	TRBJ2-3	CASSSAGGNTDTQYF	TGTGCCAGCAGTTCCGCCGGGGGAAACACAGATACGCAGTATTTT
TRBD2	.	TRBV18	TRBJ2-3	CASSATSGTSTDTQYF	TGTGCCAGCTCAGCCACTAGCGGTACTAGCACAGATACGCAGTATTTT
TRBD1	once	TRBV29-1	TRBJ2-2	CSMGRQGHTGELFF	TGCAGCATGGGAAGACAGGGGCATACCGGGGAGCTGTTTTTT